The TCR beta chain under discussion was sequenced for a study of beta chain features in type 1 diabetes. Findings of the study overall: Small HLA sub-analyses could not settle whether HLA shapes TCRB rearrangement. Possible PCR preference for shorter templates applied equally to patients and controls.

Sorted populations all exceeded 95% purity. Turning to this clone: Its antigen is not known.

Expressed TCRB transcripts were sequenced after all isolated RNA was converted to cDNA. This table comes from immunoSEQ multiplex PCR, and its TCRdb copy is limited to in-frame clones, with some not included. The sample has about 290,000 clones, 7.5% to 9.5% seen once. The germline V gene encodes CDR1 SGDLS and CDR2 YYNGEE. V was pared by 0 bases and J by 0 bases, with 2 bases of the junction left unmatched. The length of the CDR3 is 16 residues. This chain connects TRBV9 to TRBJ2-2, with 7 nucleotides matching TRBD1. The sequence came from a woman aged 18 to 35 in good health. Sequenced sample: central memory CD4+ T cells from blood. The CDR3 region has the DNA TGTGCCAGCAGCGTAGAAGGGACAGCGAACACCGGGGAGCTGTTTTTT. It specifies CASSVEGTANTGELFF.